This T cell receptor beta chain was recovered during a study of control samples from healthy donors and cancer patients. Measured with immunoSEQ multiplex PCR; TCRdb has only the in-frame clones, and not every one. Here the sample spans over 100,000 clones, about 87% being singletons. Sequencing used blood. This receptor was taken from a man aged 35 to 55 in good health.

The CDR3 coding sequence is TGTGCCAGCAGTAACAGACAGGGCACGAATGAGCAGTTCTTC. It encodes CASSNRQGTNEQFF. The rearrangement links TRBV6-6 to TRBJ2-1, with 7 bases fitting TRBD1. Germline CDR1 reads MNHNY; CDR2 reads SVGAGI (reference sequence). There are 14 residues in the CDR3. Trimming cost V 5 bases and J 7 bases; bases outside gene matches: 8.